This TCR beta chain was sequenced in a study of OX40 agonist ivuxolimab in advanced cancers. General study findings and limits: On average, CD8+ T cells had more expanded clones than CD4+.

Regarding this clone: Antigen unknown.

The assay was immunoSEQ multiplex PCR, and TCRdb's table has in-frame clones only and misses some. The repertoire holds roughly 42,000 clones, with roughly 90% as singletons. Germline V gives CDR1 SGHTA, CDR2 FQGNSA. The length of the CDR3 is 15 residues. The chain is built from TRBV7-2 and TRBJ2-5, with 9 bases aligning to TRBD2. The end of the DNA aligns better with TRBJ2-7, so the J call may be wrong. The specimen was CD4+ or CD8+ T cells sorted from blood, collected in a trial of the OX40 agonist ivuxolimab. The sequence came from an adult with an advanced solid tumor such as melanoma, head and neck, liver or kidney cancer. CDR3 sequence (DNA): TGTGCCAGCAGCTCGACTAGCGGAAGCTCCTACGAGCAGTACTTC. Protein product: CASSSTSGSSYEQYF.